This T cell receptor beta chain was retrieved from a study of blood T cell repertoires in COVID-19. Study-wide background: Each recovered donor of Cohort 3 presented with two negative PCRs, clearance, or symptom resolution. Material from acute and convalescent COVID-19 was sourced from the United States, Italy and Spain.

Repertoires were generated with immunoSEQ multiplex PCR, while TCRdb's copy carries only in-frame clones and drops some. Of around 290,000 clones in the sample, more than 75% were seen once. Trimming left V 6 bases short and J 5 bases short, with 13 bases between. The CDR3 extends over 13 amino acids. Germline V CDR1 and CDR2: SNHLY, FYNNEI. The material sequenced was PBMCs or T cells enriched from blood (not recorded which). The chain employs TRBV2 and TRBJ2-5, with D tentatively TRBD1 (6 bases). The clonotype comes from a woman aged 60-70 years in a cohort exposed to, infected with or recovered from COVID-19 (not recorded which). The CDR3, as DNA: TGTGCCAGCAGAGGGGGACCAGGGGAGACCCAGTACTTC. Translating it yields CASRGGPGETQYF. The full variable domain, its missing parts supplied by reference TRBV2 and TRBJ2-5, is EPEVTQTPSHQVTQMGQEVILRCVPISNHLYFYWYRQILGQKVEFLVSFYNNEISEKSEIFDDQFSVERPDGSNFTLKIRSTKLEDSAMYFCASRGGPGETQYFGPGTRLLVL.